The 25 T cell receptor beta chains below were found in one sample sequenced in a study of T-cell memory formation after mild COVID-19. In TCRdb, the 5' RACE reads were re-called with MiXCR into one record per CDR3 protein. The sample holds about 440,000 distinct CDR3 sequences; around 20% are singletons and the top ten take roughly 8.4%. The sample taken for sequencing was PBMCs or a T cell subset sorted from them (not recorded which). The receptors here all came from an adult woman who had mild COVID-19 (a few samples of this study predate the infection). Cell type and time point are not known.

V gene TRBV7-8 combines with J gene TRBJ1-6, with 10 nucleotides matching TRBD1. Germline lookup yields CDR1 SGHVS and CDR2 FQNEAQ. This CDR3 has 21 amino acids. The V and J ends lost 1 base and 0 bases, in that order; junction bases with no gene match: 12. The chain's CDR3 is CASSLGDRGKRGSSYNSPLHF. The CDR3 DNA sequence: TGTGCCAGCAGCTTAGGGGACAGGGGAAAAAGGGGGAGCTCCTATAATTCACCCCTCCACTTT.

Only a few counts were recorded for this clonotype. The chain recombines TRBV5-1 with TRBJ2-3; D unresolved. This CDR3 is 14 amino acids long. Trimming pared 0 bases from V and 5 bases from J, leaving 10 bases between. CDR1 and CDR2 from the germline V gene are SGHRS and YFSETQ. In DNA, the CDR3 is TGCGCCAGCAGCTTGGAGGCAGTGGGAGATACGCAGTATTTT. Its protein is CASSLEAVGDTQYF.

The J gene is TRBJ2-3, the V gene TRBV9; 16 nucleotides align to TRBD2. This CDR3 has 17 amino acids. Per germline, CDR1 SGDLS and CDR2 YYNGEE. V lost 2 bases, J lost 5 bases, and 5 bases stayed unmatched. The CDR3 is CASSVGTSGGAVDTQYF. DNA for the CDR3: TGTGCCAGCAGCGTCGGGACTAGCGGGGGGGCGGTAGATACGCAGTATTTT.

This clonotype came up a few times. The genes are TRBV4-1 and TRBJ2-1; either TRBD1 or TRBD2 may supply D (5 bases each). Per the germline V gene, CDR1 is MGHRA and CDR2 is YSYEKL. This CDR3 is 13 amino acids long. With 1 base removed from V and 10 bases from J, the gap between germline ends came to 11 bases. The CDR3 coding sequence is TGCGCCAGCAGCCAAGTCGGGGCCGCGGAGCAGTTCTTC. This codes for CASSQVGAAEQFF.

Of note for this clonotype: At one end the junction does not follow the germline gene, possibly because of a read error. This chain joins TRBV15 and TRBJ2-4, with D maybe TRBD1 (5 bases). This CDR3 contains 15 residues. Per germline, CDR1 LNHNV and CDR2 YYDKDF (reference sequence). The CDR3 DNA sequence: TGTGCCACCAGCAGCCTAACAGGAGCCGAAAACATTCAGTACTTC. Its translation is CATSSLTGAENIQYF.

The V gene is TRBV5-1, the J gene TRBJ1-1; no clear D gene. This CDR3 spans 16 amino acids. Trimming took 1 base from V and 4 from J, leaving 17 bases between them. Germline V gives CDR1 SGHRS, CDR2 YFSETQ. CDR3 coding DNA: TGCGCCAGCAGCTTGTGGGGAGGGCAAACAGCCACTGAAGCTTTCTTT. Protein product: CASSLWGGQTATEAFF.

The chain has TRBV6-5 and TRBJ1-2, with TRBD1 as a possible D gene (5 bases). V was cut by 2 bases and J by 2 bases, with 12 bases left in between. The CDR3 extends over 15 amino acids. CDR1 and CDR2 from the germline V gene are MNHEY and SVGAGI. CDR3: CASSYDSRPNYGYTF. The CDR3 bases are TGTGCCAGCAGTTACGACAGCCGACCCAACTATGGCTACACCTTC.

This clonotype turned up a few times. The chain carries TRBV4-2 and TRBJ1-4; no reliable D call. The germline V and J ends were trimmed by 1 base and 8 bases, with 8 bases remaining between them. This CDR3 is 13 amino acids long. CDR1 LGHNA and CDR2 YNFKEQ come from the germline V gene. The CDR3 DNA reads TGTGCCAGCAGCCAAGCTAGAAACGAAAAACTGTTTTTT. It is translated as CASSQARNEKLFF.

The rearrangement uses TRBV6-5 and TRBJ1-1, with unresolved D. V dropped 5 bases and J dropped 1 base, with 17 bases sitting between them. The CDR3 consists of 16 residues. Germline V gene sequence: CDR1 MNHEY, CDR2 SVGAGI. The CDR3 DNA follows: TGTGCCAGCAGTCCCCTAGGGAAGGGAGGGAACACTGAAGCTTTCTTT. Translated: CASSPLGKGGNTEAFF.

This chain joins TRBV7-2 and TRBJ2-7; 11 nucleotides agree with TRBD1. The V gene end was trimmed by 2 bases and the J gene end by 0 bases; junction bases not matched to a gene: 3. Germline-derived CDR1 and CDR2 are SGHTA and FQGNSA. The CDR3 runs to 16 residues. For the CDR3, the DNA is TGTGCCAGCAGCTTATGGGGACAGGGGGACTCCTACGAGCAGTACTTC. Amino acids: CASSLWGQGDSYEQYF.

This chain uses TRBV10-3 with TRBJ2-1; D is ambiguous. V gave up 2 bases and J gave up 8 bases, with 4 bases separating them. In germline, CDR1 is ENHRY, CDR2 SYGVKD. CDR3 length equals 11 residues. The CDR3 region is CAISERDEQFF. Written as DNA, the CDR3 is TGTGCCATCAGTGAGAGAGATGAGCAGTTCTTC.

A few counts support this clonotype. The chain has TRBV7-2 and TRBJ1-5; D is unresolved. From germline, CDR1 is SGHTA and CDR2 FQGNSA. The CDR3 spans 17 residues. The ends were cut back, 3 bases at V and 2 bases at J, with 17 bases in the middle. The CDR3 reads CASSLRTSQWGNQPQHF. DNA of the CDR3: TGTGCCAGCAGCTTGAGGACGTCACAATGGGGCAATCAGCCCCAGCATTTT. Filled out from reference TRBV7-2 and TRBJ1-5, the complete variable domain reads GAGVSQSPSNKVTEKGKDVELRCDPISGHTALYWYRQSLGQGLEFLIYFQGNSAPDKSGLPSDRFSAERTGGSVSTLTIQRTQQEDSAVYLCASSLRTSQWGNQPQHFGDGTRLSIL.

The genes are TRBV20-1 and TRBJ1-2, with D uncertain. The CDR3 is made up of 11 amino acids. Trimming took 8 bases from V and 2 from J, leaving 9 bases between them. Germline lookup yields CDR1 DFQATT and CDR2 SNEGSKA (reference sequence). This CDR3 reads CSIASNYGYTF. The CDR3 coding sequence is TGCAGTATCGCCAGCAACTATGGCTACACCTTC.

The chain recombines TRBV11-2 with TRBJ1-2, with D possibly TRBD1 on 6 matching bases. Germline V CDR1 and CDR2: SGHAT, FQNNGV. The CDR3 totals 15 residues. V shed 5 bases and J shed 3 bases, with 16 bases lying between them. The CDR3 spells CASSRVLGADYGYTF. The CDR3 DNA follows: TGTGCCAGCAGCCGGGTCTTGGGGGCTGACTATGGCTACACCTTC.

The chain couples TRBV6-5 to TRBJ2-3; D gene uncertain. Per the germline V gene, CDR1 is MNHEY and CDR2 is SVGAGI. CDR3 size: 15 residues. Trimming removed 6 bases at V and 1 base at J, with 14 bases between. CDR3: CASSPPLRGTDTQYF. CDR3 bases: TGTGCCAGCAGCCCCCCTTTACGGGGCACAGATACGCAGTATTTT.

The chain uses TRBV12-3 or TRBV12-4 and TRBJ2-1, with D perhaps given as TRBD1 or TRBD2 (5 bases each). V lost 3 bases and J 7 bases, leaving 13 bases between the germline ends. The CDR3 has 14 residues. CDR3 bases: TGTGCCAGCAGTTTCCCGGGAAAGGGGAATGAGCAGTTCTTC. It specifies CASSFPGKGNEQFF.

The chain employs TRBV5-8 and TRBJ1-5; D may be TRBD1 (5 bases). Per the germline V gene, CDR1 is SGHTS and CDR2 is YDEGEE. Trimming took off 3 bases at V and 0 bases at J, with 10 bases between the two ends. The CDR3 extends over 15 amino acids. CDR3 amino acids: CASSSIQDSNQPQHF. CDR3 in DNA: TGTGCCAGCAGCTCTATACAGGATAGCAATCAGCCCCAGCATTTT.

This clonotype has just a few counts. V is TRBV20-1 and J is TRBJ2-7; D gene uncertain. The CDR3 length is 11 residues. CDR1 and CDR2 from the germline V gene are DFQATT and SNEGSKA (reference sequence). Deletions cut 5 bases from V and 4 bases from J, with 9 bases between. CDR3 sequence: CSAVLGYEQYF. In DNA form, the CDR3 reads TGCAGTGCTGTCCTTGGATACGAGCAGTACTTC.

This clonotype was observed a handful of times. V is TRBV6-5 and J is TRBJ1-1; D is undetermined. Germline V gene sequence: CDR1 MNHEY, CDR2 SVGAGI. The CDR3 has 16 residues. Trimming removed 2 bases at V and 5 bases at J, with 18 bases between. The CDR3 coding sequence is TGTGCCAGCAGTTACGCTCCGACATCTAGTTGGACTGAAGCTTTCTTT. Protein sequence: CASSYAPTSSWTEAFF.

V usage is TRBV12-3 or TRBV12-4 and J usage is TRBJ2-1; the D gene is possibly TRBD2 (6 bases). V shed 5 bases and J shed 9 bases, with 14 bases lying between them. The CDR3 length is 13 residues. The CDR3 region has the DNA TGTGCCAGCAGTCCCGGGATCGGGGGTGAGCAGTTCTTC. Translated: CASSPGIGGEQFF.

This clonotype was observed a few times. V gene TRBV7-9 combines with J gene TRBJ1-4; D remains ambiguous. Trimming shortened V by 5 bases and J by 4 bases, and 14 bases separated the two germline ends. The CDR3 spans 15 residues. The germline gives CDR1 SEHNR, CDR2 FQNEAQ (reference sequence). CDR3 region: CASSRVEAYNEKLFF. CDR3 in DNA: TGTGCCAGCAGCCGGGTAGAGGCGTATAATGAAAAACTGTTTTTT. Using reference TRBV7-9 and TRBJ1-4 for the parts outside the CDR3, the full variable domain is DTGVSQNPRHKITKRGQNVTFRCDPISEHNRLYWYRQTLGQGPEFLTYFQNEAQLEKSRLLSDRFSAERPKGSFSTLEIQRTEQGDSAMYLCASSRVEAYNEKLFFGSGTQLSVL.

In this sample, this clonotype turned up a few times. The rearrangement uses TRBV7-9 and TRBJ2-7; D remains unclear. The germline CDR1 and CDR2 sequences are SEHNR and FQNEAQ (reference sequence). V gave up 4 bases and J gave up 3 bases, with 10 bases separating them. This CDR3 contains 13 residues. In nucleotides, the CDR3 is TGTGCCAGCAGCTCCCTCGGAGTCTACGAGCAGTACTTC. This gives the protein CASSSLGVYEQYF.

The chain carries TRBV29-1 and TRBJ2-2; maybe TRBD1 (5 bases). Trimming pared 5 bases from V and 1 base from J, leaving 8 bases between. Germline V gene lookup returns CDR1 SQVTM and CDR2 ANQGSEA. This CDR3 is 13 amino acids long. CDR3 loop: CSVFRVNTGELFF. Here the CDR3 DNA reads TGCAGCGTTTTCAGGGTGAACACCGGGGAGCTGTTTTTT.

This clonotype was seen ten or more times. V gene TRBV3-1 combines with J gene TRBJ2-7; D not resolved. Germline CDR1 is LGHDT and CDR2 is YNNKEL (reference sequence). This CDR3 is 12 amino acids long. V was clipped by 4 bases and J by 1 base, with 5 bases between them. In nucleotides, the CDR3 is TGTGCCAGCAGCCGTACTTCCTACGAGCAGTACTTC. Translated, it gives CASSRTSYEQYF.

The chain employs TRBV7-9 and TRBJ2-5; D ambiguous. Germline values: CDR1 SEHNR, CDR2 FQNEAQ (reference sequence). V shed 2 bases and J shed 5 bases, with 12 bases lying between them. CDR3 length: 14 amino acids. This CDR3 reads CASSLPLLEETQYF. The CDR3 DNA reads TGTGCCAGCAGCTTACCGCTTCTAGAGGAGACCCAGTACTTC.